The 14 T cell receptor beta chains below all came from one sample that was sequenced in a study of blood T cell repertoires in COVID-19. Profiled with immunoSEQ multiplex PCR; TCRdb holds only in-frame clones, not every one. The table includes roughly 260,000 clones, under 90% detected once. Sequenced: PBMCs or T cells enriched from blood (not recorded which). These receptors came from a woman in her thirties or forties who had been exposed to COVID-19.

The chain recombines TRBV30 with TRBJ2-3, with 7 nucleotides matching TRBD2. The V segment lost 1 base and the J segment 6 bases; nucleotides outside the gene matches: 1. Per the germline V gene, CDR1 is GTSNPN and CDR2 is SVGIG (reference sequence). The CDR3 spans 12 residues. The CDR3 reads CAWSAGGDTQYF. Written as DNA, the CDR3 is TGTGCCTGGAGTGCCGGGGGGGATACGCAGTATTTT. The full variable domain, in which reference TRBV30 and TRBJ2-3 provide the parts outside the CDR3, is SQTIHQWPATLVQPVGSPLSLECTVEGTSNPNLYWYRQAAGRGLQLLFYSVGIGQISSEVPQNLSASRPQDRQFILSSKKLLLSDSGFYLCAWSAGGDTQYFGPGTRLTVL.

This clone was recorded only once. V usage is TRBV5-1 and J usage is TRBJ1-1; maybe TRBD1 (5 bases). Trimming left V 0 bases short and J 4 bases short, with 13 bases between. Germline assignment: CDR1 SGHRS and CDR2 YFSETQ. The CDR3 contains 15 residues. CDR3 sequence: CASSLGSGWFTEAFF. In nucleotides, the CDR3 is TGCGCCAGCAGCTTGGGATCAGGGTGGTTCACTGAAGCTTTCTTT.

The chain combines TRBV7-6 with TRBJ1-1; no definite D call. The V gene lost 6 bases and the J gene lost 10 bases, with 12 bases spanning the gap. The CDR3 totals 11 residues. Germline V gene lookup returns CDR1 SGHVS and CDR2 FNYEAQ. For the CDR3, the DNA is TGTGCCAGCAGTTTACAGAGAGGAGCTTTCTTT. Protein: CASSLQRGAFF.

Written as DNA, the CDR3 is TGTGCCAGCAGCTTGGATGTCAGGGGTAATTCACCCCTCCACTTT. Translation gives CASSLDVRGNSPLHF. J is TRBJ1-6 and V is TRBV5-6; D is perhaps TRBD1 (6 bases). CDR3 size: 15 residues. V was shortened by 0 bases and J by 6 bases, with 10 bases between the two germline ends. CDR1 and CDR2 (germline): SGHDT, YYEEEE.

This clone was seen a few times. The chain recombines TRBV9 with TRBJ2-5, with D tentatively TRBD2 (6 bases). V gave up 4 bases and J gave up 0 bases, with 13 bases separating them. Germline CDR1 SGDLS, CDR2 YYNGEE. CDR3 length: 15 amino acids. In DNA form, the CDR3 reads TGTGCCAGCAGCACAGGCGGGGTCGACCAAGAGACCCAGTACTTC. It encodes CASSTGGVDQETQYF.

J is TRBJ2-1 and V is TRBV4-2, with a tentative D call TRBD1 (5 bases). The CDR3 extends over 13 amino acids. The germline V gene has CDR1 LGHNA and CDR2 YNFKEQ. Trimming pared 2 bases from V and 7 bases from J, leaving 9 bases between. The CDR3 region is CASSQWGVNEQFF. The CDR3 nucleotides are TGTGCCAGCAGCCAATGGGGCGTGAATGAGCAGTTCTTC.

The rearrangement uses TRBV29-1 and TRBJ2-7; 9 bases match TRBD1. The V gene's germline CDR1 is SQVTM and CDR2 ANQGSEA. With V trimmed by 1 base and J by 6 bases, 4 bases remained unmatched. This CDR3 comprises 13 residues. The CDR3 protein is CSVEGQGGLEQYF. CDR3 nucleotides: TGCAGCGTTGAAGGACAGGGGGGACTCGAGCAGTACTTC.

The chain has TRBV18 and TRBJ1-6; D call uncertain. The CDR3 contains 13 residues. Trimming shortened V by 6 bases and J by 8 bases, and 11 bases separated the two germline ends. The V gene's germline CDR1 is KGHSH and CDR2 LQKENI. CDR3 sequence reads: CASSSAADSPLHF. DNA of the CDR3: TGTGCCAGCTCGAGCGCCGCGGATTCACCCCTCCACTTT.

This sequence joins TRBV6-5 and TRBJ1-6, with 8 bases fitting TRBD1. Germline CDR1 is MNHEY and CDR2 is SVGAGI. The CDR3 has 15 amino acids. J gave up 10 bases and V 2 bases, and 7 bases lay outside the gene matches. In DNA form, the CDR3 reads TGTGCCAGCAGTTACCGGCAGGGGGCTTCATCACCCCTCCACTTT. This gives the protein CASSYRQGASSPLHF.

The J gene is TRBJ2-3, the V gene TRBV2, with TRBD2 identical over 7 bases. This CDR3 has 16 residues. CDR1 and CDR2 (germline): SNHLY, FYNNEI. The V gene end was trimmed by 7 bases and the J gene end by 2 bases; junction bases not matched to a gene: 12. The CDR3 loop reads CASTFRSGANTDTQYF. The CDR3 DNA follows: TGTGCCAGCACCTTTCGGAGCGGGGCAAACACAGATACGCAGTATTTT.

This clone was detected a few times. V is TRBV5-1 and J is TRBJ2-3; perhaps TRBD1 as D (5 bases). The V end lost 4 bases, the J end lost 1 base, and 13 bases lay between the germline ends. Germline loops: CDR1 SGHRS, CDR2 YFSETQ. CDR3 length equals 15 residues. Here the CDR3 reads CASSELGLGTDTQYF. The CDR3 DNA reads TGCGCCAGCAGCGAGCTGGGGCTAGGCACAGATACGCAGTATTTT.

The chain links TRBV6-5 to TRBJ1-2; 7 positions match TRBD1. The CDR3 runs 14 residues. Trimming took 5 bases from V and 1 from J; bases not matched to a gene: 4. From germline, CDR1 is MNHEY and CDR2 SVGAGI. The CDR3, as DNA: TGTGCCAGCAGTCGACAGGGCCTTAACTATGGCTACACCTTC. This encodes CASSRQGLNYGYTF.

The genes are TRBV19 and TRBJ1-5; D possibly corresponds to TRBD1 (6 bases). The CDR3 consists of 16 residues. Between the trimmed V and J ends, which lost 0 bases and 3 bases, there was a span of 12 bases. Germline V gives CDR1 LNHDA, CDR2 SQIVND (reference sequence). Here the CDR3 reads CASSIDRQVTNQPQHF. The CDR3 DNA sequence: TGTGCCAGTAGTATAGATCGACAGGTGACCAATCAGCCCCAGCATTTT. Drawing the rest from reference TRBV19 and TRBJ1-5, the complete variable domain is DGGITQSPKYLFRKEGQNVTLSCEQNLNHDAMYWYRQDPGQGLRLIYYSQIVNDFQKGDIAEGYSVSREKKESFPLTVTSAQKNPTAFYLCASSIDRQVTNQPQHFGDGTRLSIL.

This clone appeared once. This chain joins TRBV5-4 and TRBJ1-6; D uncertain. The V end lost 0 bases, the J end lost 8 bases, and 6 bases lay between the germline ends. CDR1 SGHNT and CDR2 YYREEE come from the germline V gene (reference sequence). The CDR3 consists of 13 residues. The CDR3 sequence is CASSLDGDSPLHF. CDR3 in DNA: TGTGCCAGCAGCTTGGACGGGGATTCACCCCTCCACTTT.